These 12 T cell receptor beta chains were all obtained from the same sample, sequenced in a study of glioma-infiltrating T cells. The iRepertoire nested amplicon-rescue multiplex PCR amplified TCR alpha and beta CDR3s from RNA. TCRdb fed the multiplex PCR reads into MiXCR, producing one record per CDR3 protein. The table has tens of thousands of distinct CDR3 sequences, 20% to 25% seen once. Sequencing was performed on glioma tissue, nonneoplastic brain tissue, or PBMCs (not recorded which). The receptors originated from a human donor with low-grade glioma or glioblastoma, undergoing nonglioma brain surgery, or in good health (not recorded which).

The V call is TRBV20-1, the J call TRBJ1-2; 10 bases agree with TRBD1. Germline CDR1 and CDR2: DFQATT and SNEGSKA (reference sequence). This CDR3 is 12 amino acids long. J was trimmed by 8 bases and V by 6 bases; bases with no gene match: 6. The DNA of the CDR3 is TGCAGTGCCCATCCGGGACAGGGGGGCTACACCTTC. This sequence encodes CSAHPGQGGYTF.

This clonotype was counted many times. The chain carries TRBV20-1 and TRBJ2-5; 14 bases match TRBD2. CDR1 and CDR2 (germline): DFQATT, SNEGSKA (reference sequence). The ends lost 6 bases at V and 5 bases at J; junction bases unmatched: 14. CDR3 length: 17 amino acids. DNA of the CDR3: TGCAGTGCGCCGGGACTAGCGGGAGTGTACGGCGGCGAGACCCAGTACTTC. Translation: CSAPGLAGVYGGETQYF.

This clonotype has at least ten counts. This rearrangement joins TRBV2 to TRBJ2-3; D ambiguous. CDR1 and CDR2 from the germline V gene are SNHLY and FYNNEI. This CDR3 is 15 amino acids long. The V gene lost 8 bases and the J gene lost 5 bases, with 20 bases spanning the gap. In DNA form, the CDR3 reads TGTGCCAGCTACCGGGCAGGCGCCGCCGTAGATACGCAGTATTTT. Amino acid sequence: CASYRAGAAVDTQYF.

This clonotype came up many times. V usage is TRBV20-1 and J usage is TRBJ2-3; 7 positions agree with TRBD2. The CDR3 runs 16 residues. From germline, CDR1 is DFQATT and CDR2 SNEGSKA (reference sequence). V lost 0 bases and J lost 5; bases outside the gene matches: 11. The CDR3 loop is CSARDAARGIGDTQYF. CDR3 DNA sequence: TGCAGTGCTAGAGACGCGGCGCGGGGGATAGGAGATACGCAGTATTTT.

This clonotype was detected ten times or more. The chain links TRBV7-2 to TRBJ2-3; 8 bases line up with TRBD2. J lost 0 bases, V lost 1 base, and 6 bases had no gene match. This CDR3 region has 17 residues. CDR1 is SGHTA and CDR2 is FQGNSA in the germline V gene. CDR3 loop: CASSLGGGTPSTDTQYF. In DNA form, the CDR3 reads TGTGCCAGCAGCTTAGGCGGGGGGACACCTAGCACAGATACGCAGTATTTT.

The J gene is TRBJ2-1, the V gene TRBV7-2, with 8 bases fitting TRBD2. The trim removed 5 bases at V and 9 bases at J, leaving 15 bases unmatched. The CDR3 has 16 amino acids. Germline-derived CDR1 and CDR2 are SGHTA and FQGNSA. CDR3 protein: CASSRTGTIGGAEQFF. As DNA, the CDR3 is TGTGCCAGCAGCAGGACCGGGACTATCGGGGGGGCTGAGCAGTTCTTC. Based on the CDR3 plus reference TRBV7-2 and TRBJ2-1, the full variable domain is GAGVSQSPSNKVTEKGKDVELRCDPISGHTALYWYRQSLGQGLEFLIYFQGNSAPDKSGLPSDRFSAERTGGSVSTLTIQRTQQEDSAVYLCASSRTGTIGGAEQFFGPGTRLTVL.

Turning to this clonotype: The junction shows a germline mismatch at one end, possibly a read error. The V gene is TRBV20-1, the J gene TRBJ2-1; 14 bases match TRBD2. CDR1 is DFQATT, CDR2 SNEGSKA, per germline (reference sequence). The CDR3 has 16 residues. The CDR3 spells CSARDPGTSGSNKQSF. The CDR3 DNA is TGCAGTGCTAGAGATCCCGGGACTAGCGGGAGTAATAAGCAGTCCTTC.

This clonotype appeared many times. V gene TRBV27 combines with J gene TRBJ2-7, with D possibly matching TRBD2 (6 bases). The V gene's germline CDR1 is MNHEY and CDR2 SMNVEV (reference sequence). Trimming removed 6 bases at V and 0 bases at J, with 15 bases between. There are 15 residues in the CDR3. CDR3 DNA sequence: TGTGCCAGCAGGGTAAGACTAGACCCCTCCTACGAGCAGTACTTC. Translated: CASRVRLDPSYEQYF.

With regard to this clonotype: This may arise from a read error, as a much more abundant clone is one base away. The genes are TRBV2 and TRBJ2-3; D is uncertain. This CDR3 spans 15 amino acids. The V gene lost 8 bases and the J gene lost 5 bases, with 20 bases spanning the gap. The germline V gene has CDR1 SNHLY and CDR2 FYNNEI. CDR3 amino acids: CASYRAGAVVDTQYF. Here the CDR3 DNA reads TGTGCCAGCTACCGGGCAGGCGCCGTCGTAGATACGCAGTATTTT.

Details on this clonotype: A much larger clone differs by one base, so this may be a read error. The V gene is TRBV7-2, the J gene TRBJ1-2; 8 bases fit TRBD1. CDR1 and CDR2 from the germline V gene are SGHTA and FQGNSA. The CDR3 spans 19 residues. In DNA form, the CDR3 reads TGTGCCAGCAGCTTAGGGGCGGGCCAGGGGGCGATATCTAACTATTGCTACACCTTC. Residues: CASSLGAGQGAISNYCYTF. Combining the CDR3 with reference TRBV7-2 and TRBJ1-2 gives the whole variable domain GAGVSQSPSNKVTEKGKDVELRCDPISGHTALYWYRQSLGQGLEFLIYFQGNSAPDKSGLPSDRFSAERTGGSVSTLTIQRTQQEDSAVYLCASSLGAGQGAISNYCYTFGSGTRLTVV.

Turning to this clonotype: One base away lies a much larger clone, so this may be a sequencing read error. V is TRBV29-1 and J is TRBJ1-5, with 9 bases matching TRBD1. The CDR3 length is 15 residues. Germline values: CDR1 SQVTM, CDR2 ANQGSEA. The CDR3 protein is CSVATGGRGNHPQHF. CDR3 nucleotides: TGCAGCGTCGCCACAGGGGGCAGGGGCAATCATCCCCAGCATTTT.

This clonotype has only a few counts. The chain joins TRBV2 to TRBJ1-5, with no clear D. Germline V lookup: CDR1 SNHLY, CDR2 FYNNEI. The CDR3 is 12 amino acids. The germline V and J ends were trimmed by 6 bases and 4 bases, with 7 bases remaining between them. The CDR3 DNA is TGTGCCAGCAGCGCACAGAATCAGCCCCAGCATTTT. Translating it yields CASSAQNQPQHF.